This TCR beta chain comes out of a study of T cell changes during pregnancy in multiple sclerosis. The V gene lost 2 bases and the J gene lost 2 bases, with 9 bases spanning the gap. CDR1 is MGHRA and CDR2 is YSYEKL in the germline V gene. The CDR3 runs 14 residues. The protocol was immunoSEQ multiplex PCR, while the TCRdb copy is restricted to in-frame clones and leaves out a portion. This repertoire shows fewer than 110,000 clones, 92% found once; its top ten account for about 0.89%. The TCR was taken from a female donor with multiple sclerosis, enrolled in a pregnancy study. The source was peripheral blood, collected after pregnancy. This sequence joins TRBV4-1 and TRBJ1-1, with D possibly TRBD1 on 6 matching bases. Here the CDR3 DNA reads TGCGCCAGCAGCCAAACACAGGGTAACACTGAAGCTTTCTTT. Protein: CASSQTQGNTEAFF.